The 13 T cell receptor beta chains given below trace back to one sample, sequenced in a study of PD-1 blockade in classical Hodgkin lymphoma. Time point indicated: cycle 4 day 1 (C4D1), after less than 7 weeks of nivolumab. Autologous stem cell transplantation was followed by relapse in every patient, and brentuximab vedotin exposure varied. Starting with thawed PBMCs, CD4+ T cells were purified by magnetic negative selection. Sequencing was performed with immunoSEQ multiplex PCR; in TCRdb, only in-frame clones are kept and a portion is missing. The table has tens of thousands of clones, approximately 68% seen once. The input for sequencing was CD4+ T cells from blood, taken before the fourth cycle of nivolumab. These receptors all stem from a human donor with classical Hodgkin lymphoma.

The chain uses TRBV11-2 and TRBJ1-5; 8 positions agree with TRBD1. With V trimmed by 5 bases and J by 3 bases, 9 bases remained unmatched. From germline, CDR1 is SGHAT and CDR2 FQNNGV. This CDR3 spans 16 amino acids. The DNA of the CDR3 is TGTGCCAGCAGCCAATCAAGGGACAGGCACAATCAGCCCCAGCATTTT. Translation: CASSQSRDRHNQPQHF.

This rearrangement joins TRBV5-1 to TRBJ2-7, with 8 bases identical to TRBD2. The germline CDR1 and CDR2 sequences are SGHRS and YFSETQ. CDR3 length equals 16 residues. Trimming removed 3 bases from V and 2 bases from J; junction bases left unmatched: 10. CDR3 residues: CASSSRRGLGAYEQYF. CDR3 in DNA: TGCGCCAGCAGCTCCCGGCGGGGACTAGGGGCCTACGAGCAGTACTTC. Using reference TRBV5-1 and TRBJ2-7 for the parts outside the CDR3, the full variable domain is KAGVTQTPRYLIKTRGQQVTLSCSPISGHRSVSWYQQTPGQGLQFLFEYFSETQRNKGNFPGRFSGRQFSNSRSEMNVSTLELGDSALYLCASSSRRGLGAYEQYFGPGTRLTVT.

The chain has TRBV11-2 and TRBJ2-5; 8 bases agree with TRBD1. The CDR3 has 15 amino acids. In germline, CDR1 is SGHAT, CDR2 FQNNGV. V lost 5 bases and J lost 5; bases outside the gene matches: 10. CDR3 sequence: CASSLTGGREETQYF. The CDR3 region has the DNA TGTGCCAGCAGCCTCACAGGGGGGCGAGAGGAGACCCAGTACTTC.

V and J are TRBV27 and TRBJ2-3, with D perhaps matching TRBD1 (7 bases). Per the germline V gene, CDR1 is MNHEY and CDR2 is SMNVEV (reference sequence). The CDR3 extends over 13 amino acids. Trimming pared 10 bases from V and 6 bases from J, leaving 17 bases between. CDR3 sequence reads: CATQGRGRDTQYF. In DNA, the CDR3 is TGTGCCACCCAAGGCAGGGGGAGGGATACGCAGTATTTT.

This clone was found a few times. The chain links TRBV4-1 to TRBJ1-4; no firm D call. Between the trimmed V and J ends, which lost 6 bases and 8 bases, there was a span of 19 bases. The CDR3 is 15 amino acids. CDR1 MGHRA and CDR2 YSYEKL come from the germline V gene. CDR3 nucleotide sequence: TGCGCCAGCAGTCAGCCTACATACCGACGGGAAAAACTGTTTTTT. It specifies CASSQPTYRREKLFF.

V gene TRBV2 combines with J gene TRBJ2-2; TRBD2 might be the D (6 bases). CDR1 is SNHLY, CDR2 FYNNEI, per germline. Between the trimmed V and J ends, which lost 7 bases and 3 bases, there was a span of 15 bases. There are 15 residues in the CDR3. CDR3 sequence: CASTREGGDTGELFF. CDR3 bases: TGTGCCAGCACTCGGGAAGGCGGGGACACCGGGGAGCTGTTTTTT.

The chain couples TRBV18 to TRBJ1-2; 7 positions agree with TRBD1. There are 14 residues in the CDR3. V lost 2 bases and J lost 4; bases outside the gene matches: 4. Germline V CDR1 and CDR2: KGHSH, LQKENI. The CDR3: CASSPVQGSYGYTF. The DNA for the CDR3 is TGTGCCAGCTCACCAGTACAGGGGAGCTATGGCTACACCTTC.

J is TRBJ1-2 and V is TRBV7-2; possibly TRBD1 for D (6 bases). Germline assignment: CDR1 SGHTA and CDR2 FQGNSA. CDR3 length: 13 amino acids. With 5 bases removed from V and 4 bases from J, the gap between germline ends came to 11 bases. CDR3 nucleotide sequence: TGTGCCAGCAGCCCACAGGGACCCTATGGCTACACCTTC. It encodes CASSPQGPYGYTF.

V gene TRBV10-1 combines with J gene TRBJ2-1, with TRBD1 matching 10 bases. J gave up 8 bases and V 6 bases, and 10 bases lay outside the gene matches. CDR1 WNHNN and CDR2 SYGVQD come from the germline V gene (reference sequence). There are 15 residues in the CDR3. The CDR3 DNA reads as TGCGCCAGCAGCCTAAGGACAGGGGGTATCGATGAGCAGTTCTTC. It specifies CASSLRTGGIDEQFF.

The rearrangement joins TRBV19 to TRBJ2-1, with 15 bases matching TRBD2. V dropped 10 bases and J dropped 8; count of bases not matched to a gene: 12. The CDR3 loop spans 16 amino acids. Germline V gene sequence: CDR1 LNHDA, CDR2 SQIVND (reference sequence). The CDR3 bases are TGTGCCACTCAAAGGGGACTAGCGGGGGGCCGGGATGAGCAGTTCTTC. Translation: CATQRGLAGGRDEQFF.

The rearrangement uses TRBV27 and TRBJ1-2; 8 nucleotides agree with TRBD1. Trimming removed 6 bases from V and 1 base from J; junction bases left unmatched: 7. This CDR3 region has 15 residues. The germline V gene has CDR1 MNHEY and CDR2 SMNVEV (reference sequence). The CDR3 DNA reads as TGTGCCAGCAGCCGCGGGACAGGAGTTAACTATGGCTACACCTTC. Residues: CASSRGTGVNYGYTF.

Turning to this clone: The sample contains more than one DNA sequence encoding this CDR3. The V gene is TRBV19, the J gene TRBJ1-1; tentatively, D is TRBD1 (5 bases). The CDR3 length is 12 residues. V was pared by 10 bases and J by 11 bases, with 20 bases between. The germline V gene has CDR1 LNHDA and CDR2 SQIVND (reference sequence). The CDR3 DNA sequence: TGTGCCACCGACGGCCCGGGGGGAACGGCTTTCTTT. Translated: CATDGPGGTAFF. The full variable domain, in which reference TRBV19 and TRBJ1-1 provide the parts outside the CDR3, is DGGITQSPKYLFRKEGQNVTLSCEQNLNHDAMYWYRQDPGQGLRLIYYSQIVNDFQKGDIAEGYSVSREKKESFPLTVTSAQKNPTAFYLCATDGPGGTAFFGQGTRLTVV.

This clone was seen just once. The J gene is TRBJ2-7, the V gene TRBV11-1; 10 nucleotides line up with TRBD1. There are 15 residues in the CDR3. Germline V gives CDR1 SGHAT, CDR2 FQDESV (reference sequence). Losses at the gene ends were 6 bases for V and 3 bases for J; bases not matched to a gene: 8. The CDR3: CASSDPGQGIYEQYF. For the CDR3, the DNA is TGTGCCAGCAGTGACCCGGGACAGGGGATCTACGAGCAGTACTTC. Filled out from reference TRBV11-1 and TRBJ2-7, the complete variable domain reads EAEVAQSPRYKITEKSQAVAFWCDPISGHATLYWYRQILGQGPELLVQFQDESVVDDSQLPKDRFSAERLKGVDSTLKIQPAELGDSAMYLCASSDPGQGIYEQYFGPGTRLTVT.